Listed below are T cell receptor beta chains from one sample, sequenced in a study of blood T cell repertoires in COVID-19. Method: immunoSEQ multiplex PCR; TCRdb's copy keeps in-frame clones and lacks some. The sample contains about 150,000 clones, roughly 82% of which appear only once. What was sequenced was peripheral blood. These receptors all stem from a woman between 50 and 59 years old in a cohort sampled during active or convalescent COVID-19. Each CDR3 is given with its conserved first and last residue.

>TRBJ1-5|TRBV19
CASHRTTGAGSNQPQHF
>TRBJ2-7|TRBV9
CASSVSAGGTYEQYF
>TRBJ1-6|TRBV7-3
CASSLKGDRFNNSPLHF
>TRBJ2-2|TRBV10-3
CAITGTGRTGELFF
>TRBJ1-5|TRBV2
CASRVNRDRVTNQPQHF
>TRBJ2-7|TRBV30
CAWNPSRTSGASYEQYF
>TRBJ1-2|TRBV7-6
CASSLASGIAGGDYGYTF
>TRBJ1-3|TRBV29-1
CSVGGGVNTIYF
>TRBJ1-3|TRBV10-2
CASSRGTAGNTIYF
>TRBJ1-6|TRBV18
CASSLEQGAYLNNSPLHF
>TRBJ2-5|TRBV9
CASSVGSGGARETQYF
>TRBJ1-5|TRBV6-5
CASMGAGGQNQPQHF
>TRBJ2-7|TRBV3-1/TRBV3-2
CASRGTRHSYEQYF
>TRBJ1-4|TRBV27
CASRGQTNEKLFF
>TRBJ2-7|TRBV5-6
CASSLGTGVHEQYF
>TRBJ1-4|TRBV29-1
CSVARGEKLFF
>TRBJ2-2|TRBV24-1
CATSDATGVNTGELFF
>TRBJ2-2|TRBV11-3
CASSLGTGRSGELFF
>TRBJ1-1|TRBV5-1
CASSLVAENTEAFF
>TRBJ2-1|TRBV29-1
CSVEAFSGGAYNEQFF
>TRBJ2-7|TRBV25-1
CASSKQGGTYEQYF
>TRBJ2-7|TRBV5-1
CASSWLGGEQYF
>TRBJ2-2|TRBV6-6
CASRLAGPGELFF
>TRBJ2-1|TRBV19
CASSRAGASSYNEQFF
>TRBJ1-4|TRBV19
CASARRLAVTTNEKLFF
>TRBJ1-2|TRBV29-1
CSGGQGASYTF
>TRBJ1-5|TRBV5-8
CASSLATGRRPQHF
>TRBJ2-2|TRBV4-1
CASSQVRQGSTGELFF
>TRBJ1-2|TRBV30
CAWSATELNYGYTF
>TRBJ2-5|TRBV6-1
CASSEFGVLWETQYF
>TRBJ2-1|TRBV18
CASSRQGSSYNEQFF
>TRBJ1-2|TRBV6-5
CASRPGQGYGYTF
>TRBJ2-3|TRBV3-1/TRBV3-2
CASSRSELDTDTQYF
>TRBJ1-5|TRBV19
CASSQAANQPQHF
>TRBJ1-1|TRBV27
CASSPRPGRTEAFF
>TRBJ1-1|TRBV27
CASSLNRVKTEAFF
>TRBJ1-1|TRBV7-6
CASSRGPNTEAFF
>TRBJ1-1|TRBV5-1
CASSSRGRDTEAFF
>TRBJ1-2|TRBV19
CASNPTGSDGYTF
>TRBJ1-6|TRBV7-9
CASTTTGTGGPGGSPLHF
>TRBJ1-3|TRBV6-5
CASSSQGQGGNTIYF
>TRBJ2-5|TRBV4-3
CASSQDAGGEETQYF
>TRBJ2-2|TRBV6-5
CASRGTGELFF
>TRBJ1-1|TRBV6-1
CASTPTGGTEAFF
>TRBJ1-6|TRBV7-9
CASSLALRNSPLHF
>TRBJ2-3|TRBV6-5
CASSYQGWLSDTQYF
>TRBJ2-5|TRBV6-5
CASRPFNGRQETQYF
>TRBJ1-1|TRBV12-3/TRBV12-4
CASRGQLNTEAFF
>TRBJ2-2|TRBV2
CASSQTWLNTGELFF
>TRBJ1-5|TRBV7-9
CASSYRRVVGQHGQPQHF
>TRBJ2-7|TRBV6-5
CASRPGQGIRYEQYF
>TRBJ1-6|TRBV25-1
CASSVGSSPLHF
>TRBJ2-1|TRBV18
CASSQLGTPAINEQFF
>TRBJ1-2|TRBV7-2
CASSSSGTGSYGYTF
>TRBJ2-2|TRBV6-5
CASSMTSGGTGELFF
>TRBJ2-7|TRBV29-1
CSVPLGGRKDEQYF
>TRBJ2-3|TRBV4-1
CASSPRRGEDTDTQYF
>TRBJ2-3|TRBV7-9
CASSLSGAGVTDTQYF
>TRBJ2-7|TRBV5-4
CASSLGQGSVYEQYF